Presented here are 30 T cell receptor beta chains from one specimen sequenced in a study of blood T cell repertoires in COVID-19. Some clones are missing from TCRdb's copy, which holds only in-frame ones; the method was immunoSEQ multiplex PCR. The data contain around 130,000 clones, 65% to 85% of them singletons. Sequencing used peripheral blood. The receptors were gathered from a woman in her seventies with acute or convalescent COVID-19.

The chain links TRBV4-3 to TRBJ2-1; TRBD2 is a possible D gene (6 bases). There are 15 residues in the CDR3. Trimming removed 4 bases from V and 1 base from J, with 11 bases in between. Germline V lookup: CDR1 LGHNA, CDR2 YSLEER. The CDR3 loop is CASSLHGGSYNEQFF. In DNA, the CDR3 is TGCGCCAGCAGCCTCCACGGGGGATCCTACAATGAGCAGTTCTTC.

The CDR3 nucleotides are TGTGCCACCAGTGTCCCCCCCCGGGACAGATATTCCTACAATGAGCAGTTCTTC. Amino acid sequence: CATSVPPRDRYSYNEQFF. This chain joins TRBV24-1 and TRBJ2-1; 7 bases agree with TRBD1. The length of the CDR3 is 18 residues. Germline trimming cut 5 bases from V and 1 base from J; bases unmatched to any gene: 13. Germline V CDR1 and CDR2: KGHDR, SFDVKD.

The chain carries TRBV4-2 and TRBJ1-5; 8 bases map to TRBD1. Germline CDR1 and CDR2: LGHNA and YNFKEQ. V shed 4 bases and J 0 bases; nucleotides not matched to a gene: 8. The CDR3 runs 17 residues. Here the CDR3 reads CASSRDPTGDSNQPQHF. CDR3 DNA: TGTGCCAGCAGCCGAGACCCGACAGGGGATAGCAATCAGCCCCAGCATTTT.

The chain uses TRBV7-9 and TRBJ2-5; D may be TRBD1 (6 bases). In germline, CDR1 is SEHNR, CDR2 FQNEAQ (reference sequence). Trimming took off 5 bases at V and 1 base at J, with 23 bases between the two ends. This CDR3 is 18 amino acids long. DNA of the CDR3: TGTGCCAGCAGCCGAATACTGCTAAAGCGGACAGTCCAAGAGACCCAGTACTTC. This codes for CASSRILLKRTVQETQYF.

This clone appeared many times. The V and J genes are TRBV29-1 and TRBJ2-3, with 8 bases lining up with TRBD1. CDR3 length: 13 residues. V shed 7 bases and J 5 bases; nucleotides not matched to a gene: 8. Germline V gene sequence: CDR1 SQVTM, CDR2 ANQGSEA. CDR3 bases: TGCAGCGGGTCAGGGGGCTTAGTAGATACGCAGTATTTT. This codes for CSGSGGLVDTQYF.

This chain joins TRBV4-3 and TRBJ2-2; weak D call: TRBD2 (5 bases). Germline lookup yields CDR1 LGHNA and CDR2 YSLEER. CDR3 length: 14 residues. The germline V and J ends were trimmed by 6 bases and 0 bases, with 8 bases remaining between them. CDR3 sequence reads: CASRPLANTGELFF. CDR3 nucleotides: TGCGCCAGCAGGCCACTAGCGAACACCGGGGAGCTGTTTTTT.

The V gene is TRBV6-5, the J gene TRBJ2-7; 10 nucleotides match TRBD1. Trimming at V came to 8 bases and at J to 6 bases, leaving 7 bases not matched to a gene. The CDR3 has 13 amino acids. The V gene's germline CDR1 is MNHEY and CDR2 SVGAGI. The CDR3 here is CASADRGPLEQYV. The CDR3, as DNA: TGTGCCAGCGCCGACAGGGGGCCCCTCGAGCAGTACGTC.

This clone was observed a single time. The chain employs TRBV19 and TRBJ1-5; D may be TRBD1 (5 bases). Trimming took 5 bases from V and 6 from J, leaving 14 bases between them. The germline V gene encodes CDR1 LNHDA and CDR2 SQIVND (reference sequence). This CDR3 has 14 residues. The CDR3 coding sequence is TGTGCCAGTAGTCCTGGGCGGGGGAGTCAGCCCCAGCATTTT. Its protein product is CASSPGRGSQPQHF.

The V gene is TRBV6-6, the J gene TRBJ1-4; D is unclear. V was shortened by 2 bases and J by 8 bases, with 12 bases between the two germline ends. Germline CDR1 reads MNHNY; CDR2 reads SVGAGI (reference sequence). The CDR3 contains 14 residues. The CDR3 nucleotides read TGTGCCAGCAGTTACACGTCTGGAGGGGAAAAACTGTTTTTT. Its translation is CASSYTSGGEKLFF.

The chain carries TRBV7-8 and TRBJ1-3; a weak D match, TRBD1 (5 bases). The CDR3 consists of 16 residues. V was shortened by 2 bases and J by 0 bases, with 11 bases between the two germline ends. Germline loops: CDR1 SGHVS, CDR2 FQNEAQ. In nucleotides, the CDR3 is TGTGCCAGCAGCTTACGGGGGGATAACTCTGGAAACACCATATATTTT. It encodes CASSLRGDNSGNTIYF.

This clone was detected once. The J gene is TRBJ1-6, the V gene TRBV19, with 7 nucleotides matching TRBD1. The CDR3 is 15 amino acids. Per germline, CDR1 LNHDA and CDR2 SQIVND (reference sequence). After removal of 5 bases from V and 7 bases from J, the junction contained 8 bases not matched to a gene. CDR3 bases: TGTGCCAGTAGTTCGACAAAAGGGGGCAATTCACCCCTCCACTTT. Protein: CASSSTKGGNSPLHF. The whole variable domain, remainder taken from reference TRBV19 and TRBJ1-6, is DGGITQSPKYLFRKEGQNVTLSCEQNLNHDAMYWYRQDPGQGLRLIYYSQIVNDFQKGDIAEGYSVSREKKESFPLTVTSAQKNPTAFYLCASSSTKGGNSPLHFGNGTRLTVT.

The chain couples TRBV5-1 to TRBJ1-3; a weak D match, TRBD1 (5 bases). The CDR3 runs 15 residues. With 0 bases removed from V and 3 bases from J, the gap between germline ends came to 10 bases. Germline CDR1 reads SGHRS; CDR2 reads YFSETQ. The DNA for the CDR3 is TGCGCCAGCAGCTTGGTGGGGGGTTATGGAAACACCATATATTTT. As protein: CASSLVGGYGNTIYF.

V is TRBV5-4 and J is TRBJ1-2; D not certain. CDR1 and CDR2 from the germline V gene are SGHNT and YYREEE (reference sequence). This CDR3 is built from 14 residues. V was pared by 0 bases and J by 1 base, with 7 bases between. The CDR3 is CASSLDGSNYGYTF. Here the CDR3 DNA reads TGTGCCAGCAGCTTGGATGGGAGTAACTATGGCTACACCTTC.

This chain links TRBV7-2 with TRBJ1-2, with D possibly being TRBD1 (5 bases). In germline, CDR1 is SGHTA, CDR2 FQGNSA. This CDR3 region has 14 residues. V lost 5 bases and J lost 8, with 18 bases in between. CDR3 in DNA: TGTGCCAGCAGCCCGGACACCTTTCCGGGCGGCTACACCTTC. Protein sequence: CASSPDTFPGGYTF.

This sequence joins TRBV5-1 and TRBJ1-3; TRBD1 is a possible D gene (6 bases). The CDR3 extends over 16 amino acids. The germline CDR1 and CDR2 sequences are SGHRS and YFSETQ. V lost 0 bases and J 0 bases, leaving 10 bases between the germline ends. The DNA of the CDR3 is TGCGCCAGCAGCTTGGGGCGGACAGACTCTGGAAACACCATATATTTT. The encoded protein is CASSLGRTDSGNTIYF.

This clone was detected only once. The V call is TRBV27, the J call TRBJ1-1; D call uncertain. This CDR3 is built from 13 residues. Trimming left V 3 bases short and J 4 bases short, with 9 bases between. Germline values: CDR1 MNHEY, CDR2 SMNVEV (reference sequence). CDR3 sequence (DNA): TGTGCCAGCAGTTTCCGGGTTTCCACTGAAGCTTTCTTT. It is translated as CASSFRVSTEAFF.

Written as DNA, the CDR3 is TGTGCCATCAGCGAATCACTGGGCACTGGAAACACCATATATTTT. Protein: CAISESLGTGNTIYF. The V gene is TRBV10-3, the J gene TRBJ1-3; D call uncertain. V was clipped by 6 bases and J by 2 bases, with 14 bases between them. Germline CDR1 ENHRY, CDR2 SYGVKD. The CDR3 has 15 residues.

V usage is TRBV29-1 and J usage is TRBJ2-1; 7 bases align to TRBD1. Germline V gene data show CDR1 as SQVTM and CDR2 as ANQGSEA. The CDR3 is 12 residues long. V was pared by 6 bases and J by 7 bases, with 6 bases of the junction left unmatched. This CDR3 reads CSVMTGPNEQFF. Here the CDR3 DNA reads TGCAGCGTAATGACAGGGCCGAATGAGCAGTTCTTC.

This chain links TRBV18 with TRBJ1-5; D may be TRBD1 (5 bases). V gave up 6 bases and J gave up 7 bases, with 19 bases separating them. CDR3 length: 15 residues. Per germline, CDR1 KGHSH and CDR2 LQKENI. CDR3 nucleotides: TGTGCCAGCTCTCCAGGGCGGGGGACCGGCCAGCCCCAGCATTTT. Its translation is CASSPGRGTGQPQHF.

The V gene is TRBV7-9, the J gene TRBJ1-5; D unclear. Trimming took 4 bases from V and 6 from J, leaving 16 bases between them. The CDR3 runs to 15 residues. Germline CDR1 is SEHNR and CDR2 is FQNEAQ (reference sequence). CDR3 sequence: CASSSAGQFGQPQHF. As DNA, the CDR3 is TGTGCCAGCAGCTCCGCGGGTCAGTTTGGTCAGCCCCAGCATTTT.

In its sample, this clone was seen a few times. The chain has TRBV27 and TRBJ1-6; D is unclear. Trimming removed 2 bases from V and 5 bases from J, with 10 bases in between. The germline V gene encodes CDR1 MNHEY and CDR2 SMNVEV (reference sequence). The CDR3 runs 15 residues. CDR3 sequence reads: CASSLRYADNSPLHF. The DNA of the CDR3 is TGTGCCAGCAGTTTACGGTACGCCGATAATTCACCCCTCCACTTT.

This sequence joins TRBV19 and TRBJ1-5; D is ambiguous. Trimming cost V 3 bases and J 7 bases, with 13 bases left between them. CDR3 length: 14 residues. The germline V gene encodes CDR1 LNHDA and CDR2 SQIVND (reference sequence). The CDR3 sequence is CASSIRESGQPQHF. The CDR3 nucleotides read TGTGCCAGTAGTATTAGGGAATCGGGGCAGCCCCAGCATTTT. Complete variable domain (other parts from reference TRBV19 and TRBJ1-5): DGGITQSPKYLFRKEGQNVTLSCEQNLNHDAMYWYRQDPGQGLRLIYYSQIVNDFQKGDIAEGYSVSREKKESFPLTVTSAQKNPTAFYLCASSIRESGQPQHFGDGTRLSIL.

This clone turned up a few times. This chain connects TRBV12-3 or TRBV12-4 to TRBJ1-6, with D tentatively TRBD1 (5 bases). There are 13 residues in the CDR3. Trimming cost V 7 bases and J 6 bases, with 10 bases left between them. The CDR3 region has the DNA TGTGCCAGCAAGCAGGGCGTTAATTCACCCCTCCACTTT. Translation: CASKQGVNSPLHF.

This chain links TRBV7-8 with TRBJ2-7; D is perhaps TRBD1 (6 bases). Looked up from germline, CDR1 is SGHVS and CDR2 is FQNEAQ. The V end was cut by 1 base, the J end by 3 bases, with 10 bases between. The CDR3 is made up of 14 amino acids. The CDR3: CASSLGNRDYEQYF. CDR3 in DNA: TGTGCCAGCAGCTTAGGAAACAGGGACTACGAGCAGTACTTC.

This chain connects TRBV6-5 to TRBJ2-3; D is possibly TRBD1 (6 bases). V was cut by 6 bases and J by 3 bases, with 16 bases left in between. This CDR3 is 15 amino acids long. Germline V gene sequence: CDR1 MNHEY, CDR2 SVGAGI. The CDR3 coding sequence is TGTGCCAGCAGCCCGAACCGGGACACGACAGATACGCAGTATTTT. Protein product: CASSPNRDTTDTQYF.

The V call is TRBV23-1, the J call TRBJ2-7; TRBD1 matches 9 bases. TRBV23-1 is annotated as an ORF whose role is uncertain. The CDR3 contains 15 residues. Unmatched junction bases numbered 7, after V lost 7 bases and J lost 0 bases. The CDR3 loop reads CASNPTGGISYEQYF. CDR3 nucleotides: TGCGCCAGCAACCCTACAGGGGGCATCTCCTACGAGCAGTACTTC.

The chain combines TRBV2 with TRBJ2-3; perhaps TRBD2 as D (5 bases). CDR3 length equals 15 residues. Trimming left V 4 bases short and J 0 bases short, with 11 bases between. Germline CDR1 is SNHLY and CDR2 is FYNNEI. CDR3 coding DNA: TGTGCCAGCAGTGGGGCTAGCTCTAGCACAGATACGCAGTATTTT. Translation: CASSGASSSTDTQYF.

The V call is TRBV5-1, the J call TRBJ2-7; TRBD2 matches 9 bases. CDR3 length: 16 amino acids. CDR1 is SGHRS, CDR2 YFSETQ, per germline. The V gene end was trimmed by 4 bases and the J gene end by 0 bases; junction bases not matched to a gene: 8. CDR3 in DNA: TGCGCCAGCAGCCCTTGGACTAGCGCAAGCTCCTACGAGCAGTACTTC. Protein product: CASSPWTSASSYEQYF.

V and J are TRBV5-4 and TRBJ2-5; possibly TRBD2 for D (5 bases). Germline lookup yields CDR1 SGHNT and CDR2 YYREEE (reference sequence). The CDR3 is made up of 14 amino acids. CDR3 nucleotide sequence: TGTGCGAGCCAGCGTGGGAGTGGACAAGAGACCCAGTACTTC. It yields the protein CASQRGSGQETQYF.

This clone was counted between two and nine times. The chain employs TRBV30 and TRBJ2-1, with 10 bases fitting TRBD1. Germline CDR1 is GTSNPN and CDR2 is SVGIG (reference sequence). The CDR3 has 15 residues. V dropped 2 bases and J dropped 8; count of bases not matched to a gene: 9. The chain's CDR3 is CAWSRGTGEVDEQFF. The CDR3 nucleotides are TGTGCCTGGAGTCGAGGGACAGGGGAGGTCGATGAGCAGTTCTTC.